A selection of T cell receptor beta chains follows, all from one sample in a study of T cells in tumors after PD-1 blockade. TCRdb's copy holds only in-frame clones and misses some; the assay was immunoSEQ multiplex PCR. The table includes some 25,000 clones, 80% to 85% detected once. Sequenced material: PBMCs, taken after anti-PD-1 treatment. These TCRs come from a human donor with basal cell carcinoma. Each CDR3 is given with its conserved first and last residue. The D gene is left open where the match is weak. Only some rows state a clone size, as once, few, many or a class for expanded clones.

cdr3_length clone_size j_call v_call d_call cdr3_aa cdr3_nt
17 few TRBJ2-6 TRBV4-1 TRBD1 CASSYPGQSSGANVLTF TGCGCCAGCAGCTACCCGGGACAGAGCTCTGGGGCCAACGTCCTGACTTTC
15 . TRBJ2-7 TRBV13 TRBD2 CASSPGERGSYEQYF TGTGCCAGCAGCCCTGGGGAGCGGGGGTCCTACGAGCAGTACTTC
14 . TRBJ2-7 TRBV7-9 TRBD1 CASSPGTGIYEQYF TGTGCCAGCAGCCCCGGGACAGGGATCTACGAGCAGTACTTC
14 . TRBJ1-2 TRBV5-8 TRBD1 CASSPDRGLTGYTF TGTGCCAGCAGTCCCGACAGGGGGCTCACTGGCTACACCTTC
16 . TRBJ2-5 TRBV25-1 TRBD1 CASSPGAGQARQTQYF TGTGCCAGCAGTCCGGGGGCGGGACAGGCTAGACAGACCCAGTACTTC
15 . TRBJ1-3 TRBV5-1 TRBD1 CASSGGTASGNTIYF TGCGCCAGCAGCGGAGGGACAGCCTCTGGAAACACCATATATTTT
15 . TRBJ1-6 TRBV15 . CATSRGRDRRSPLHF TGTGCCACCAGCAGAGGGAGGGACCGTCGGTCACCCCTCCACTTT
18 once TRBJ1-6 TRBV5-4 . CASSARQDFLSYNSPLHF TGTGCCAGCAGCGCCAGACAGGATTTTCTTTCCTATAATTCACCCCTCCACTTT
14 few TRBJ1-5 TRBV6-1 . CASSETWQGQPQHF TGTGCCAGCAGTGAAACCTGGCAGGGGCAGCCCCAGCATTTT
15 . TRBJ2-7 TRBV5-1 . CASSLVFGDYYEQYF TGCGCCAGCAGCTTGGTTTTCGGTGACTACTACGAGCAGTACTTC
16 . TRBJ1-1 TRBV5-3 . CARSRPSDPMNTEAFF TGTGCCAGAAGCCGACCTTCGGATCCCATGAACACTGAAGCTTTCTTT
13 . TRBJ1-1 TRBV6-2/TRBV6-3 . CASSKLGSAEAFF TGTGCCAGCAGTAAGTTGGGCTCGGCTGAAGCTTTCTTT
15 . TRBJ2-1 TRBV2 TRBD1 CASSEPGQGPNEQFF TGTGCCAGCAGTGAACCGGGACAGGGCCCTAATGAGCAGTTCTTC
15 . TRBJ2-7 TRBV19 . CASRPGSVGDYEQYF TGTGCCAGTAGACCTGGTTCGGTGGGAGACTACGAGCAGTACTTC
15 . TRBJ1-5 TRBV9 . CASSVDGEDWLPQHF TGTGCCAGCAGCGTAGATGGGGAGGACTGGTTGCCCCAGCATTTT
15 . TRBJ2-1 TRBV5-1 TRBD2 CASSATLAGSVEQFF TGCGCCAGCAGCGCGACACTAGCGGGGTCGGTTGAGCAGTTCTTC
14 once TRBJ1-3 TRBV5-4 . CASSLAGRGNTIYF TGTGCCAGCAGCTTGGCGGGACGGGGAAACACCATATATTTT
15 . TRBJ1-1 TRBV7-8 TRBD1 CASSKRTGRVSEAFF TGTGCCAGCAGTAAACGGACAGGTCGGGTCTCTGAAGCTTTCTTT
16 . TRBJ1-4 TRBV15 TRBD1 CATSGDRSQANEKLFF TGTGCCACCAGCGGGGACAGGTCCCAGGCTAATGAAAAACTGTTTTTT
15 . TRBJ2-7 TRBV5-6 . CASSFRTLSSYEQYF TGTGCCAGCAGCTTTAGGACACTAAGCTCCTACGAGCAGTACTTC
14 . TRBJ1-6 TRBV3-1/TRBV3-2 . CASSLRRQDSPLHF TGTGCCAGCAGCCTTCGGAGACAAGATTCACCCCTCCACTTT
14 . TRBJ2-1 TRBV11-1 . CASSKAIGFYQQFF TGTGCCAGCAGCAAGGCCATCGGGTTCTATCAGCAGTTCTTC
13 few TRBJ1-1 TRBV5-6 . CASSKFQGGEAFF TGTGCCAGCAGCAAATTTCAGGGCGGAGAAGCTTTCTTT
13 . TRBJ2-7 TRBV2 TRBD1 CASGDRGSNEQYF TGTGCCAGCGGAGACAGGGGATCCAACGAGCAGTACTTC
15 . TRBJ2-1 TRBV27 . CASSPPDLSYNEQFF TGTGCCAGCAGTCCACCCGACTTATCCTACAATGAGCAGTTCTTC
12 . TRBJ2-1 TRBV28 . CASSLSLSEQFF TGTGCCAGCAGTTTATCCCTTAGTGAGCAGTTCTTC
14 . TRBJ1-2 TRBV30 TRBD1 CAWSHDRGPGGYTF TGTGCCTGGAGTCATGACAGGGGGCCCGGTGGCTACACCTTC
14 . TRBJ2-2 TRBV3-1/TRBV3-2 TRBD1 CASGQGGNTGELFF TGTGCCTCCGGACAGGGGGGAAACACCGGGGAGCTGTTTTTT
13 . TRBJ2-7 TRBV27 . CASSSRTEYEQYF TGTGCCAGCAGTTCCCGGACCGAGTACGAGCAGTACTTC
17 . TRBJ2-6 TRBV3-1/TRBV3-2 . CASSRGNGNSGANVLTF TGTGCCAGCAGCCGCGGGAACGGAAACTCTGGGGCCAACGTCCTGACTTTC
15 . TRBJ2-7 TRBV30 TRBD1 CAWSVMNRGAREQYF TGTGCCTGGAGTGTAATGAACAGGGGGGCGCGCGAGCAGTACTTC
17 few TRBJ1-1 TRBV21-1 . CASSKAMGTGGNTEAFF TGTGCCAGCAGCAAAGCGATGGGGACAGGGGGGAACACTGAAGCTTTCTTT
14 . TRBJ2-7 TRBV12-5 . CASAGVRASYEQYF TGTGCTAGTGCCGGGGTCCGAGCCTCCTACGAGCAGTACTTC
12 . TRBJ1-2 TRBV12-3/TRBV12-4 . CASSFGSYGYTF TGTGCCAGCAGTTTCGGCAGCTATGGCTACACCTTC
15 . TRBJ1-1 TRBV9 . CASSAAGGAGTEAFF TGTGCCAGCAGCGCCGCGGGGGGGGCCGGTACTGAAGCTTTCTTT
13 . TRBJ1-2 TRBV30 TRBD1 CAGRGRDHNGYTF TGTGCCGGGAGGGGGCGAGACCATAATGGCTACACCTTC
19 . TRBJ2-2 TRBV18 TRBD1 CASSPIRTGGGTNTGELFF TGTGCCAGCTCACCGATCAGGACAGGGGGAGGAACGAACACCGGGGAGCTGTTTTTT
15 . TRBJ2-4 TRBV15 . CATSREGVAKNIQYF TGTGCCACCAGCAGAGAAGGGGTAGCCAAAAACATTCAGTACTTC
13 . TRBJ2-1 TRBV12-3/TRBV12-4 . CASSLGSGRPQFF TGTGCCAGCAGTTTAGGGAGCGGGCGGCCGCAGTTCTTC
18 . TRBJ2-5 TRBV6-2/TRBV6-3 . CASSPRTEGVLSGETQYF TGTGCCAGCAGCCCAAGGACGGAGGGGGTTTTATCAGGAGAGACCCAGTACTTC
13 . TRBJ1-2 TRBV2 TRBD1 CASRRDSLGGYTF TGTGCCAGCAGGAGGGACAGCCTCGGTGGCTACACCTTC
16 . TRBJ2-1 TRBV4-1 TRBD2 CASSRSLAGGADEQFF TGCGCCAGCAGCCGATCCCTAGCGGGGGGGGCAGATGAGCAGTTCTTC
14 . TRBJ2-7 TRBV7-9 . CASSAKGRPYEQYF TGTGCCAGCAGCGCGAAAGGACGACCCTACGAGCAGTACTTC
13 . TRBJ2-5 TRBV14 TRBD1 CASSQEYRGFQYF TGTGCCAGCAGCCAAGAATACAGGGGATTCCAGTACTTC
18 once TRBJ2-7 TRBV10-3 TRBD2 CAISESAAGGPAMYEQYF TGTGCCATCAGTGAGTCTGCTGCGGGGGGGCCGGCCATGTACGAGCAGTACTTC
15 . TRBJ2-2 TRBV3-1/TRBV3-2 TRBD2 CASSPRAGGIGELFF TGTGCCAGCAGCCCCCGGGCGGGGGGGATCGGGGAGCTGTTTTTT
16 . TRBJ2-5 TRBV5-1 TRBD2 CASSLGSSGGQETQYF TGCGCCAGCAGCTTGGGTTCTAGCGGGGGGCAAGAGACCCAGTACTTC
15 few TRBJ2-7 TRBV27 TRBD2 CASSPVAGGTYEQYF TGTGCCAGCAGCCCGGTAGCGGGGGGCACCTACGAGCAGTACTTC
17 . TRBJ2-5 TRBV30 TRBD2 CAWSNGDGSRGGETQYF TGTGCCTGGAGCAACGGGGACGGGAGTCGGGGAGGGGAGACCCAGTACTTC
13 . TRBJ1-5 TRBV12-3/TRBV12-4 . CASRKQGGQPQHF TGTGCCAGCAGGAAACAGGGCGGTCAGCCCCAGCATTTT
17 . TRBJ1-2 TRBV27 TRBD1 CASSPTNIRGHDYGYTF TGTGCCAGCAGTCCAACTAATATTAGGGGGCACGACTATGGCTACACCTTC
14 . TRBJ2-3 TRBV27 . CASRLGGATDTQYF TGTGCCAGCAGGCTAGGCGGGGCCACAGATACGCAGTATTTT
15 . TRBJ2-1 TRBV7-2 . CASSLVPSLQGEQFF TGTGCCAGCAGCTTAGTCCCCTCTCTGCAGGGTGAGCAGTTCTTC
10 . TRBJ2-3 TRBV12-3/TRBV12-4 . CASSWSTQYF TGTGCCAGCAGTTGGAGTACGCAGTATTTT
13 . TRBJ2-5 TRBV9 . CASSSEVGRTQYF TGTGCCAGCAGCTCCGAGGTGGGGCGGACCCAGTACTTC